One TCR beta chain is described in this entry. This sample was taken from a study of OX40 agonist ivuxolimab in advanced cancers. TCRdb keeps only in-frame clones here, not all; method: immunoSEQ multiplex PCR. The sample holds more than 75,000 clones, 80% to 90% seen once. The CDR3 is made up of 12 amino acids. Trimming cost V 5 bases and J 7 bases, with 11 bases left between them. Germline CDR1 reads SGHTA; CDR2 reads FQGNSA. The source is an adult with an advanced solid tumor such as melanoma, head and neck, liver or kidney cancer. The gene calls are TRBV7-2 and TRBJ1-1, with D maybe TRBD1 (6 bases). Source: CD4+ or CD8+ T cells sorted from blood, taken in a trial of the OX40 agonist ivuxolimab. CDR3 in amino acids: CASSHGQHEAFF. CDR3 DNA sequence: TGTGCCAGCAGCCATGGACAGCATGAAGCTTTCTTT.